Sequencing of this T cell receptor beta chain was carried out in a study of Tregs in tolerant kidney transplant recipients. Study-level results: Activated donor B cell expansion appeared to reveal the most relevant donor-specific TCRbeta repertoire. Biological reproducibility was not directly addressed, but technical replication error appeared minimal.

Comment on this clone: Its specificity is unknown. The CDR3 end is not reached by the read, which stops 3 residues before it; the germline J gene fills it in.

Only in-frame clones appear in the TCRdb table, and some are missing; sequencing was by immunoSEQ multiplex PCR. This table holds under 55,000 clones. CDR3 length equals 15 residues. Germline V gene sequence: CDR1 SGHTA, CDR2 FQGNSA. V trimming: 3 bases; J trimming: 3 bases; junction bases outside the gene matches: 6. Unstimulated Tregs (CD4+CD25+CD127-) and CD4+CD25- non-Tregs were sorted from PBMCs. The sequence was obtained from a human donor who received a combined kidney and bone marrow transplant. The sample in question was CD4+ T cells from blood, obtained before the transplant. The chain has TRBV7-2 and TRBJ2-7, with TRBD1 matching 9 bases. The CDR3 bases that were read are TGTGCCAGCAGCTTGCCGGGACAGGGCATCTACGAG. It translates to CASSLPGQGIYE. In full, the CDR3 is CASSLPGQGIYEQYF.